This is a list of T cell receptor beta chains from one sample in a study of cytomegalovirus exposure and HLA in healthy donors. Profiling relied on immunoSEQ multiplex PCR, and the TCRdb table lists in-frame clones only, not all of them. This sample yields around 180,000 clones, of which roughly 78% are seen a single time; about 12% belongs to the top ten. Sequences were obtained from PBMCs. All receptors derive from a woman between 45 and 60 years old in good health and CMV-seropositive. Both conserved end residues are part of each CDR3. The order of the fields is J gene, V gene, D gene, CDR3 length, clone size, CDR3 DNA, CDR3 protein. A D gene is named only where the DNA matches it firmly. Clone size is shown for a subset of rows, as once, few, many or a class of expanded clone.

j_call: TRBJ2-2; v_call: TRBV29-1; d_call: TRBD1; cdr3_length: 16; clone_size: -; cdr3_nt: TGCAGCTTCACAGAAACGGGGACAGCGAACACCGGGGAGCTGTTTTTT; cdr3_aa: CSFTETGTANTGELFF
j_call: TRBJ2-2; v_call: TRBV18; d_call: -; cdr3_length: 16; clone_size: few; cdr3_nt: TGTGCCAGCTCACCACGGGCAGGGAATGGTGCCGGGGAGCTGTTTTTT; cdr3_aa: CASSPRAGNGAGELFF
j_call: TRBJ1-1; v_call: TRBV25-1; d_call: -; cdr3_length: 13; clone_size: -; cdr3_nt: TGTGCCAGCAGTATACAGGTTAACACTGAAGCTTTCTTT; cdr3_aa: CASSIQVNTEAFF
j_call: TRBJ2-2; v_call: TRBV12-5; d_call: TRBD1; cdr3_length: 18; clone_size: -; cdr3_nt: TGTGCTAGTGGTCCGGACAGGGGAGGGGTACGATCCACCGGGGAGCTGTTTTTT; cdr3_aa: CASGPDRGGVRSTGELFF
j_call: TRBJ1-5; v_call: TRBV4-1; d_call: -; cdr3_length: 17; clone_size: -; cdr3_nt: TGCGCCAGCAGCCAAGATAACGGCCAGGGTTATAATCAGCCCCAGCATTTT; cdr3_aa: CASSQDNGQGYNQPQHF
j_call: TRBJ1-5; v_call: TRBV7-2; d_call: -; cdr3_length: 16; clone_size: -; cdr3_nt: TGTGCCAGCAGCTTAGCGGGGCTTAATAGCAATCAGCCCCAGCATTTT; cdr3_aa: CASSLAGLNSNQPQHF
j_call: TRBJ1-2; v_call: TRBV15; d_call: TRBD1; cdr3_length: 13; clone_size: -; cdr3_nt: TGTGCCACCACCCTCGACAGGGAGGCTGGCTACACCTTC; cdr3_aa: CATTLDREAGYTF
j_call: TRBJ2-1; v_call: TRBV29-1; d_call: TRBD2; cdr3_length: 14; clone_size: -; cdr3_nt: TGCAGCGTCGAGACTAGCGGGGGTTTTAATGAGCAGTTCTTC; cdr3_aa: CSVETSGGFNEQFF
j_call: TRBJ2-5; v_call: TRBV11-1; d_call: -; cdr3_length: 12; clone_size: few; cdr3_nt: TGTGCCAGCAGTCGAGCATCCGAGACCCAGTACTTC; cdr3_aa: CASSRASETQYF
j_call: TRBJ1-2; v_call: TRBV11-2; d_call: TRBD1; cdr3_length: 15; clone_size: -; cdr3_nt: TGTGCCAGCAGCTCCCGGGACAGGGACCTTTATGGCTACACCTTC; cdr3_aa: CASSSRDRDLYGYTF
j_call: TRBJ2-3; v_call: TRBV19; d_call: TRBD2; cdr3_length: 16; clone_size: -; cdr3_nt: TGTGCCAGTAGTAAGAGAGCGGGGGGAGGGCCAGATACGCAGTATTTT; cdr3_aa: CASSKRAGGGPDTQYF
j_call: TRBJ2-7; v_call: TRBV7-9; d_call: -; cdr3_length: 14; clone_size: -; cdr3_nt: TGTTCCAGCAGCTTAGGGACAATCGCCTACGAGCAGTACTTC; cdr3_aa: CSSSLGTIAYEQYF
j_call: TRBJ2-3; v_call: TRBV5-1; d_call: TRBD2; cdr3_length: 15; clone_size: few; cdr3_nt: TGCGCCAGCAGCACCGGCGGGGGGGCCTGGGATACGCAGTATTTT; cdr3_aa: CASSTGGGAWDTQYF
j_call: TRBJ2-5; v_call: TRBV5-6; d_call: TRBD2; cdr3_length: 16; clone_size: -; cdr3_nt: TGTGCCAGCAGCTTGCGGCTAGCGGGGGGTCAAGAGACCCAGTACTTC; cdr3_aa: CASSLRLAGGQETQYF
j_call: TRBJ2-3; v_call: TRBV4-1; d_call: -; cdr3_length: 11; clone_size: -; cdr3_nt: TGCGCCAGCACTCACGGTTATACGCAGTATTTT; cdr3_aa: CASTHGYTQYF
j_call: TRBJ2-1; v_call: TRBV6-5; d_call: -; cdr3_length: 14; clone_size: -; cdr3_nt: TGTGCCAGTGGGGGGAGCATCTCCTACAATGAGCAGTTCTTC; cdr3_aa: CASGGSISYNEQFF
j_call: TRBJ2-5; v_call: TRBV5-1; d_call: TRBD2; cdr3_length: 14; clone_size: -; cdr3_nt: TGCGCCAGCAGCCCTACTAGCGGGCAAGAGACCCAGTACTTC; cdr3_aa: CASSPTSGQETQYF
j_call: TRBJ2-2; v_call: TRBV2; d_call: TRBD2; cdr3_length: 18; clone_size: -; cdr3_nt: TGTGCCAGCAGTGAGCTTCCGGGACTAGAAGGGGTGGGCGGGGAGCTGTTTTTT; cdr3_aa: CASSELPGLEGVGGELFF
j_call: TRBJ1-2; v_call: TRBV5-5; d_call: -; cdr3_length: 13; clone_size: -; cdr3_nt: TGTGCCAGCAGCTCGACTTCTAACTATGGCTACACCTTC; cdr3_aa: CASSSTSNYGYTF
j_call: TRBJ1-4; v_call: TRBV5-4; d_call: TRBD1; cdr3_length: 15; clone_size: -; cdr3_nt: TGTGCCAGCAGCCTCCAGGACAGGACAAATGAAAAACTGTTTTTT; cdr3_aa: CASSLQDRTNEKLFF
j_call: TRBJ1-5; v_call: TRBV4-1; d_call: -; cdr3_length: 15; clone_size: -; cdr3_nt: TGCGCCAGCAGCCAATACAACCTTAGCAATCAGCCCCAGCATTTT; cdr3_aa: CASSQYNLSNQPQHF
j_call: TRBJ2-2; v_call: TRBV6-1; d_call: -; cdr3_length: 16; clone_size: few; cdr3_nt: TGTGCCAGCAGTGGGCGGAACCGCGCGAACACCGGGGAGCTGTTTTTT; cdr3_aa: CASSGRNRANTGELFF
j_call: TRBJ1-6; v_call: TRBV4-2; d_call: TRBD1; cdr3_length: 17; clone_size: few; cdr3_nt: TGTGCCAGCAGCCAATCAGGACAGGGCAGAGGTGGTTCACCCCTCCACTTT; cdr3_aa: CASSQSGQGRGGSPLHF
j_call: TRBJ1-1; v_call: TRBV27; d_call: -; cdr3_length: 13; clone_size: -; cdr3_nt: TGTGCCAGCATCTCGGGGGGGAACACTGAAGCTTTCTTT; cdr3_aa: CASISGGNTEAFF
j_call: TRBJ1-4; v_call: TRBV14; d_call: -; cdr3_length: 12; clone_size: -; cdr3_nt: TGTGCCAGCAGCCAAGATCGGGAAAAACTGTTTTTT; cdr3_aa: CASSQDREKLFF
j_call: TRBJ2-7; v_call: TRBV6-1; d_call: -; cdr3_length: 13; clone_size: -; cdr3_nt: TGTGCCAGCAGTGGACAGTCTTTCCACGAGCAGTACTTC; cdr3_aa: CASSGQSFHEQYF
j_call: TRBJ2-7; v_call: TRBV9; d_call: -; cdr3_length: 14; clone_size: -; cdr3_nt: TGTGCCAGCAGCGTAACGGCAGGGACCTACGAGCAGTACTTC; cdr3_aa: CASSVTAGTYEQYF
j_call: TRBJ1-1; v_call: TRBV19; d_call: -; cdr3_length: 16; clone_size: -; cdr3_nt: TGTGCCAGTAGTTACAGGGCGGGAGGATTGAACACTGAAGCTTTCTTT; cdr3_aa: CASSYRAGGLNTEAFF
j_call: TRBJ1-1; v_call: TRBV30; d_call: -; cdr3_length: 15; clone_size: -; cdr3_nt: TGTGCCTGGAGTAAAGGGGGACAAGGGAACACTGAAGCTTTCTTT; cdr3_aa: CAWSKGGQGNTEAFF
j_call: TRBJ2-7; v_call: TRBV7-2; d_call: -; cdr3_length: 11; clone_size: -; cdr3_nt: TGTGCCAGCCAAAGGGGGTACGAGCAGTACTTC; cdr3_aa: CASQRGYEQYF
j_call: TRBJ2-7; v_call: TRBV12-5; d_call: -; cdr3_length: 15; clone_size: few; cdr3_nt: TGTGCTAGTGGTCCGACCGGGTCTACCTCTTACGAGCAGTACTTC; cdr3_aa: CASGPTGSTSYEQYF
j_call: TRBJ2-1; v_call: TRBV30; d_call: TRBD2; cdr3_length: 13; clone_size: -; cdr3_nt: TGTGCCTGGAGTTTAGCGGGGTGGGATGAGCAGTTCTTC; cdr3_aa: CAWSLAGWDEQFF
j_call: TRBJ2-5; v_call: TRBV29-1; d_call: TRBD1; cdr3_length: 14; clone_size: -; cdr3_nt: TGCAGCGTTGAAGATCTGACAGGGCGAGAGACCCAGTACTTC; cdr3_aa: CSVEDLTGRETQYF
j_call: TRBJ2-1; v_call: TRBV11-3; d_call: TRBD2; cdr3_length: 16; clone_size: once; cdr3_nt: TGTGCCAGCAGCGGTACTAGCGGGGGGGCCTACAATGAGCAGTTCTTC; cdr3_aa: CASSGTSGGAYNEQFF
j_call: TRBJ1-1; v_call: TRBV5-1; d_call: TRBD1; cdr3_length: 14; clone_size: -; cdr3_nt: TGCGCCAGCAGCTTGGACAGGGGGAACACTGAAGCTTTCTTT; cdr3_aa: CASSLDRGNTEAFF
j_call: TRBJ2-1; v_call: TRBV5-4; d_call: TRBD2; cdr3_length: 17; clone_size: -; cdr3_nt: TGTGCCAGCAGCTTTGGACTAGCGGGGGGGCAGGGAAATGAGCAGTTCTTC; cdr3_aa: CASSFGLAGGQGNEQFF
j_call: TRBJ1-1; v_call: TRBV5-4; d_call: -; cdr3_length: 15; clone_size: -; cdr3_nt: TGTGCCAGCAGCCCCGCGGGGGTTCGGAACACTGAAGCTTTCTTT; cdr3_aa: CASSPAGVRNTEAFF
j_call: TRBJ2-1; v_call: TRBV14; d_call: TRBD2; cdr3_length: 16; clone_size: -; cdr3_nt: TGTGCCAGCAGCCTTCTGGCGGCGGGGGGGCACAATGAGCAGTTCTTC; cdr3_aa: CASSLLAAGGHNEQFF
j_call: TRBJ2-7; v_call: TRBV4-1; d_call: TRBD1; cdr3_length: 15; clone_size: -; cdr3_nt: TGCGCCAGCAGCCTTTACGGACAGGGGCTCTACGAGCAGTACTTC; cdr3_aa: CASSLYGQGLYEQYF
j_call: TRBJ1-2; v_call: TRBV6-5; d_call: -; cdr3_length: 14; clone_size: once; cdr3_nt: TGTGCCAGCAGGTACCAGGACGGGAGGAAAGGCTACACCTTC; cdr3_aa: CASRYQDGRKGYTF
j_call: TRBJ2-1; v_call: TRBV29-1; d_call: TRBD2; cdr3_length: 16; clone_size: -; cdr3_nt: TGCAGCGTTGAAAGGGGACTACCCAGCTCCTACAATGAGCAGTTCTTC; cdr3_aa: CSVERGLPSSYNEQFF
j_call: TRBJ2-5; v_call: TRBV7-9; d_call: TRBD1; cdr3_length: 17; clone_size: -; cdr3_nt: TGTGCCAGCGGGACGCCAGGGGGTAACGAAGGCCAAGAGACCCAGTACTTC; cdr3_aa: CASGTPGGNEGQETQYF
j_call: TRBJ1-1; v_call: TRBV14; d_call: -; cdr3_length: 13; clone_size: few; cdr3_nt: TGTGCCAGCAGCCGTATAGCGAACACTGAAGCTTTCTTT; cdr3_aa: CASSRIANTEAFF
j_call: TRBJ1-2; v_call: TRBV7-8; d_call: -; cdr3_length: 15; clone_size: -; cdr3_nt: TGTGCCAGCAGCTTAGGAGGGGGAGCAGACTATGGCTACACCTTC; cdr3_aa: CASSLGGGADYGYTF
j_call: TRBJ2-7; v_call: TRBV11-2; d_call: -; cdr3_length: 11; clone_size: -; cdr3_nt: TGTGCCAGCAGCCTATCAATCGAGCAGTACTTC; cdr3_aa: CASSLSIEQYF
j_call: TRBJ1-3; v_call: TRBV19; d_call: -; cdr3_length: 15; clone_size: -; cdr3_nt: TGTGCCAGTAGTATTGTAGCTTACTCTGGAAACACCATATATTTT; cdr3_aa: CASSIVAYSGNTIYF